The text below deals with one TCR beta chain. CDR1 is SGHRS, CDR2 YFSETQ, per germline. V lost 4 bases to trimming and J lost 7 bases, with 14 bases between them. The length of the CDR3 is 14 residues. Noted treatment: oral pan-JAK inhibitor, 5-10 mg twice daily. Peripheral blood and lesional scalp punch biopsies came from alopecia areata patients. This entry comes from a study of CD8+ T cells in alopecia areata. cDNA reverse transcribed from extracted RNA served as the sequencing template. Profiled with immunoSEQ multiplex PCR; TCRdb holds only in-frame clones, not every one. The data show 10,000 to 15,000 clones, approximately 71% seen once.

The TCR sequence derives from a human donor with alopecia areata. The chain employs TRBV5-1 and TRBJ1-4; D may be TRBD1 (5 bases). Specimen: skin, collected at week 4, from a patient treated with tofacitinib. The CDR3 spells CASSVTGAIEKLFF. DNA of the CDR3: TGCGCCAGCAGCGTGACCGGGGCGATTGAAAAACTGTTTTTT.